This T cell receptor (beta chain) was documented in a study of response to subunit inactivated influenza vaccine (dated by TCRdb to 2017 to 2018). As for the study more broadly: To follow how T cells responded to a trivalent subunit inactivated influenza vaccine, the researchers relied on deep quantitative profiling of the T cell receptor repertoire.

The sample holds many counts of this clonotype. Its target antigen remains unknown. Qualities for individual bases were not recorded, and no much larger clone is one base off. What the research found in general, with its limitations: The authors suggested that each seasonal influenza vaccination may recruit only a limited number of new T cells.

The method was RT-PCR. The sequencer was an Illumina HiSeq 2500. Using fastp trimming at Q25 and MiXCR clonotype assembly, TCRdb reanalyzed the public sequencing data and kept in-frame beta chains. Merged by CDR3 protein, the rows form single entries marked with the most common genes and DNA. The sample contains more than 550,000 distinct CDR3 sequences, around 11% of them found a single time. Approximately 10% of the sample is in the top ten clones. The CDR3 runs 16 amino acids, cysteine and phenylalanine included. Only CDR3 DNA remains: 48 bases, in frame from the first base. V is shortened by 2 bases, J by 8 bases, and the region joining them spans 16 bases. According to the germline V gene, CDR1 reads SGHVS and CDR2 reads FQNEAQ. In addition, the sample was reused for a study of T cells expressing NK-cell markers. The second study's authors report: 5'RACE template switching, by which a universal primer site and unique molecular identifiers were added, was used to make TCR beta cDNA libraries. Three sorted T-cell subsets (CD3+CD56+NKG2C+, CD3+CD56+NKG2C- and CD3+CD56-NKG2C+) from under 10 donors had their TCR beta-chain repertoires profiled. Of the eight sequenced donors, seven were found to be HCMV-seropositive and one was found to be HCMV-seronegative. In several experiments an anti-gammadeltaTCR antibody was added to restrict sorting to alphabetaTCR-expressing T cells. In several donors, the dominant CD3+CD56+NKG2C+ clonotypes ranked among the top 10 CD8+ clonotypes, making up 1.0-7.0% of CD8+ T cells. Those dominant clonotypes were again the most abundant among CD3+CD56-NKG2C+ cells in a few donors, at about 28.3-65%. Whether the expanded NKG2C-expressing T cell clones were specific for HCMV antigens remained unclear. The eight sequenced donors were randomly selected healthy volunteers, three men and five women. To determine HCMV serostatus, a commercial ELISA kit was used to detect HCMV-specific IgG in serum. Peripheral blood mononuclear cells were isolated from blood by Ficoll density gradient centrifugation. For about 6 donors, bulk peripheral blood T-cell repertoires were additionally sequenced from unsorted PBMC. cDNA synthesis was primed from the TCR beta constant segment, followed by two successive PCR amplification steps. The libraries were sequenced on Illumina HiSeq 2000/2500, MiSeq or NextSeq, producing 2 x 150 bp reads. MIGEC was used to demultiplex reads and group reads by UMI, and MiTCR was used to assemble and quantify clonotypes. To exclude erroneous sequences, only TCR cDNA sequences supported by at least two reads were retained. Downstream repertoire analysis used the tcR package, and clonotypes were matched across fractions by CDR3 nucleotide sequence plus V segment. VDJmatch was used to annotate antigen specificity against VDJdb, with one amino acid substitution in CDR3 permitted.

The rearranged chain carries TRBV7-8 and TRBJ1-6; confidence is insufficient to name the D gene. The source was PBMCs from blood, collected on the day of vaccination. The receptor was isolated from a man aged 50 to 59 who received an inactivated influenza vaccine. Donor details come from another sample of the same person, matched by shared clones. The nucleotides read TGTGCCAGCAGCTTACTTCCTCGGGCAGGTGATTCACCCCTCCACTTT. Its coded protein is CASSLLPRAGDSPLHF.